This TCR beta chain derives from a study of blood T cell repertoires in COVID-19 (dated by TCRdb to between 2020 and 2021). Broadly, across the study: The collaborator samples originated in the United States, Italy and Spain and spanned the acute and convalescent phases of COVID-19. The prospective study material was composed of cDNA or gDNA derived from T cells, B-cell-depleted T cells, or PBMCs. Deeply sampled blood TCRbeta repertoires from subjects exposed to, actively infected with, or recovered from COVID-19 were included in the dataset. The repertoires were released in a freely available public database intended as a resource for research on the immune response to SARS-CoV-2. Samples came from the ongoing ImmuneRACE study (first 160 participants) plus 1,254 subjects from 6 global collaborators. The sample metadata nearly always contained a de-identified subject ID, COVID-19 status, age in years and sex. Where HLA class I and class II types were available, the types were taken from metadata supplied by the sample provider, not from assay-based typing. The paper as a whole reports these results and caveats: The amount of clinical and demographic metadata varied by source and participant and was provided uncurated.

TCRbeta CDR3 regions were amplified from genomic DNA by means of the immunoSEQ Assay, a bias-controlled multiplex PCR. The paper's processing steps were these. The number of nucleated cells in each sample was estimated by amplification of reference gene primers within the assay. To quantify the absolute abundance of each unique TCRbeta CDR3 rearrangement, sequence reads were collapsed and filtered. Productive Simpson clonality was computed per sample as the square root of Simpson's diversity index over productive rearrangements. TCRdb retrieved this table from immuneACCESS and kept in-frame rearrangements only. Not all clones are present; in checked studies, unresolved V genes account for under half, and no reason is known for the remainder. V, J and clone size were drawn from that table, and D and trimming were deduced from the DNA. In this sample the table shows 250,000 to 300,000 clones, 80% to 90% of which occur a single time. Of the sample, approximately 11% is held by the ten largest clones.

The germline V gene (reference sequence) yields DFQATT for CDR1 and SNEGSKA for CDR2. V loses 3 bases at its end and J loses 4 bases; junction bases beyond the gene matches: 7. Taken from cysteine to phenylalanine, the CDR3 has 15 residues. The kept DNA is CDR3 alone, 45 bases in frame from the first base. Turning to this clone: Its antigen specificity is not known. No clone much larger than this one lies a single base away; base qualities are absent.

Each collaborating institution followed its own protocols to collect whole blood in K2EDTA tubes. Collaborator samples were shipped for TCRbeta analysis as frozen whole blood, isolated PBMCs, or DNA extracted from either sample type. This chain joins TRBV20-1 to TRBJ1-5, with 9 middle bases fitting TRBD1. This receptor was obtained from a woman between 65 and 79 years old with acute or convalescent COVID-19. Sequences were obtained from peripheral blood. Here is the DNA: TGCAGTGCTAGTGAACAGGGGGCCCCTAATCAGCCCCAGCATTTT. This yields the protein CSASEQGAPNQPQHF.